This T cell receptor (beta chain) comes out of a study of blood T cell repertoires in COVID-19. V dropped 1 base and J dropped 4 bases, with 10 bases sitting between them. Germline V gene sequence: CDR1 SGHDN, CDR2 FVKESK. The CDR3 totals 14 residues. This clone was picked up a small number of times. The data were produced by immunoSEQ multiplex PCR, yet TCRdb's version contains in-frame clones alone and is incomplete. The sample has roughly 90,000 clones, roughly 90% seen once. The sequenced sample was peripheral blood. The clonotype comes from a middle-aged man with COVID-19, enrolled during active disease. The chain employs TRBV14 and TRBJ1-1, with a tentative D call TRBD1 (5 bases). In DNA, the CDR3 is TGTGCCAGCAGCCAAGCAGGACACTTCACTGAAGCTTTCTTT. It specifies CASSQAGHFTEAFF.